This T cell receptor beta chain came from a study of vaccination effects on CD4 cells after COVID-19. Prior to sequencing, the ViraFEST assay stimulated PBMC with viral peptide pools, which expanded the antigen-specific CD4+ T cells. CD4+ T cells were isolated after nine to ten days of culture. Recipients of the vaccine had no prior SARS-CoV-2 infection and negative nucleocapsid antibodies. PBMC cultures contained over 1.5 million cells per well, roughly 10 IU/ml IL-2 and 10 ug/ml peptides. With respect to this clone: The antigen is undetermined.

V lost 0 bases, J lost 4 bases, and 6 bases lay in between. The CDR3 is 13 amino acids. Whole-study results and caveats: After vaccination, at late timepoints, clones induced by infection and by vaccine contracted markedly.

The method was immunoSEQ multiplex PCR; TCRdb's version includes in-frame clones alone and lacks a portion of them. The table lists 20,000 to 25,000 clones, around 70% of them singletons. The clonotype comes from a human donor who received a COVID-19 vaccine. Here the sequenced sample was CD4+ T cells from PBMCs cultured with HCoV-229E spike peptides, taken before COVID-19 vaccination. The rearrangement uses TRBV12-3 or TRBV12-4 and TRBJ1-2; D possibly corresponds to TRBD1 (5 bases). CDR3 in DNA: TGTGCCAGCAGTTTAGCGGGACCCTATGGCTACACCTTC. Protein sequence: CASSLAGPYGYTF.